The 10 T cell receptor beta chains listed next were all sequenced from one sample in a study of T cells in Graves' hyperthyroidism and ophthalmopathy. Amplification yielded TCR beta CDR3 regions, with RNA transcripts as the source. TCR CDR3 regions were first amplified by RT-PCR with HTBI primers. TCRdb independently ran MiXCR on the multiplex PCR reads; one entry per CDR3 protein. The sample yields about 560,000 distinct CDR3 sequences, 12% to 15% seen once. Sequencing was performed on blood. Source of these receptors: a woman aged 40 to 55 with Graves' hyperthyroidism.

The J gene is TRBJ1-3, the V gene TRBV27; D is uncertain. V was shortened by 1 base and J by 14 bases, with 24 bases between the two germline ends. CDR3 length equals 16 residues. Germline CDR1 MNHEY, CDR2 SMNVEV (reference sequence). CDR3 nucleotide sequence: TGTGCCAGCAGTTTATGGGGAGGATTAGATCCGGGCGGACTATATTTT. This sequence encodes CASSLWGGLDPGGLYF.

The sample holds many counts of this clonotype. At one end the junction does not follow the germline gene, possibly because of a read error. J is TRBJ1-1 and V is TRBV7-7; D remains unclear. CDR1 and CDR2 from the germline V gene are SSHAT and FNYEAQ (reference sequence). CDR3 length: 13 residues. Written as DNA, the CDR3 is TGTGCTAGCAGCCCAGGCGCGAACACTGAAGCTTTCTTT. It translates to CASSPGANTEAFF.

This clonotype was counted ten times or more. The chain employs TRBV12-5 and TRBJ1-5; D uncertain. CDR1 and CDR2 (germline): LGHNT, FRNRAP. The CDR3 contains 13 residues. Trimming removed 3 bases at V and 3 bases at J, with 6 bases between. The chain's CDR3 is CASGFSVNQPQHF. The CDR3 DNA reads as TGTGCTAGTGGTTTTAGTGTCAATCAGCCCCAGCATTTT.

This chain joins TRBV4-1 and TRBJ2-5; D is unclear. Germline-derived CDR1 and CDR2 are MGHRA and YSYEKL. CDR3 size: 14 residues. The V gene lost 1 base and the J gene lost 3 bases, with 9 bases spanning the gap. The CDR3 region has the DNA TGCGCCAGCAGCCAAGTTCTAGTCGAAGAGACCCAGTACTTC. Translated, it gives CASSQVLVEETQYF.

This clonotype was detected many times. The chain carries TRBV6-1 and TRBJ2-3; maybe TRBD1 (5 bases). CDR1 and CDR2 from the germline V gene are MNHNS and SASEGT. V was clipped by 6 bases and J by 1 base, with 11 bases between them. CDR3 size: 14 residues. The CDR3 region is CASSRDQGTDTQYF. For the CDR3, the DNA is TGTGCCAGCAGCAGGGATCAGGGCACAGATACGCAGTATTTT.

As concerns this clonotype: Since a much larger clone is just one base distant, this may be a read error. This likely comes from a read error, as the CDR3 has no conserved phenylalanine or tryptophan at its end. The J gene is TRBJ1-5, the V gene TRBV5-5; 7 bases are shared with TRBD1. Trimming cost V 4 bases and J 7 bases; bases outside gene matches: 5. The V gene's germline CDR1 is SGHKS and CDR2 YYEKEE (reference sequence). CDR3 length: 13 amino acids. The CDR3, as DNA: TGTGCCAGCAGCAAAACAGGGGTACAGCCCCAGCATCTT. Protein: CASSKTGVQPQHL.

V is TRBV20-1 and J is TRBJ2-7; D remains unclear. Trimming removed 6 bases at V and 1 base at J, with 19 bases between. Germline V lookup: CDR1 DFQATT, CDR2 SNEGSKA (reference sequence). The CDR3 has 15 amino acids. The DNA for the CDR3 is TGCAGTGCGATACGTCCCCACCTGGGATCCTACGAGCAGTACTTC. Translation: CSAIRPHLGSYEQYF.

This clonotype occurred many times. The chain is built from TRBV27 and TRBJ2-3; no definite D call. Deletions cut 6 bases from V and 0 bases from J, with 16 bases between. Germline CDR1 and CDR2: MNHEY and SMNVEV (reference sequence). This CDR3 is 16 amino acids long. CDR3 DNA: TGTGCCAGCAGCTTTTTGACAAATCCTAGCACAGATACGCAGTATTTT. It yields the protein CASSFLTNPSTDTQYF.

This clonotype was observed at least ten times. The V call is TRBV5-1, the J call TRBJ2-7; TRBD2 matches 7 bases. Unmatched junction bases numbered 6, after V lost 3 bases and J lost 6 bases. CDR3 length: 13 residues. Germline CDR1 SGHRS, CDR2 YFSETQ. The chain's CDR3 is CASSSRESAEQYF. CDR3 nucleotide sequence: TGCGCCAGCAGCTCGCGGGAGTCTGCCGAGCAGTACTTC.

This clonotype appeared many times. The chain has TRBV20-1 and TRBJ2-7; possibly TRBD1 for D (6 bases). The CDR3 sequence is 14 residues long. Trimming stripped 3 bases from V and 3 bases from J, with 15 bases between. Germline loops: CDR1 DFQATT, CDR2 SNEGSKA (reference sequence). The DNA for the CDR3 is TGCAGTGCTAGGGGGACCGGACAGTTCTACGAGCAGTACTTC. Translating gives CSARGTGQFYEQYF.